These 17 T cell receptor beta chains came from one sample sequenced in a study of T cell responses to AZD1222 COVID-19 vaccine. Sequencing used immunoSEQ multiplex PCR; TCRdb keeps in-frame clones, though not all of them. The sample includes about 140,000 clones, 85% to 95% seen only once; the top ten take roughly 12%. Sequenced material: peripheral blood, taken after recovery from COVID-19. These receptors came from an adult who had recovered from COVID-19.

The chain employs TRBV2 and TRBJ1-2, with TRBD1 matching 9 bases. Germline CDR1 SNHLY, CDR2 FYNNEI. The junction had 7 bases not matched to a gene; V was cut back by 10 bases and J by 7 bases. There are 12 residues in the CDR3. CDR3 nucleotide sequence: TGTGCCACCGTACAGGGGGCAGGTGGCTACACCTTC. The encoded protein is CATVQGAGGYTF.

The V gene is TRBV18, the J gene TRBJ2-1, with 12 bases aligning to TRBD2. The CDR3 length is 16 residues. V lost 2 bases, J lost 6 bases, and 5 bases stayed unmatched. CDR1 is KGHSH, CDR2 LQKENI, per germline. For the CDR3, the DNA is TGTGCCAGCTCACCAGCTAGCGGGAGGGCCTCCAATGAGCAGTTCTTC. It specifies CASSPASGRASNEQFF.

V gene TRBV7-3 combines with J gene TRBJ2-7; TRBD2 aligns across 9 bases. This CDR3 comprises 16 residues. J gave up 2 bases and V 2 bases, and 7 bases lay outside the gene matches. The germline V gene has CDR1 SGHTA and CDR2 FQGTGA. The CDR3 reads CASSLQASGATYEQYF. CDR3 DNA sequence: TGTGCCAGCAGCTTACAGGCTAGCGGGGCGACCTACGAGCAGTACTTC.

The chain uses TRBV7-9 and TRBJ1-1, with D possibly TRBD1 on 5 matching bases. Germline values: CDR1 SEHNR, CDR2 FQNEAQ (reference sequence). The CDR3 totals 13 residues. V lost 4 bases and J 3 bases, leaving 9 bases between the germline ends. This CDR3 is CASSWGFYTEAFF. The CDR3 nucleotides read TGTGCCAGCAGCTGGGGGTTTTACACTGAAGCTTTCTTT.

The rearrangement joins TRBV7-2 to TRBJ2-7; D is uncertain. CDR1 and CDR2 from the germline V gene are SGHTA and FQGNSA. The germline V and J ends were trimmed by 1 base and 3 bases, with 10 bases remaining between them. The CDR3 is made up of 14 amino acids. CDR3 DNA: TGTGCCAGCAGCTTAGGTCCAGCGAACTACGAGCAGTACTTC. It is translated as CASSLGPANYEQYF.

This rearrangement joins TRBV5-1 to TRBJ2-3, with 7 bases aligning to TRBD2. Germline-derived CDR1 and CDR2 are SGHRS and YFSETQ. J was trimmed by 5 bases and V by 0 bases; bases with no gene match: 6. This CDR3 contains 15 residues. The CDR3, as DNA: TGCGCCAGCAGCTTGGCGATCGGGACTATAGATACGCAGTATTTT. Translation gives CASSLAIGTIDTQYF.

CDR3 in DNA: TGTGCCACCTCTAGCGGGAGGGATTACACAGATACGCAGTATTTT. It translates to CATSSGRDYTDTQYF. The V and J genes are TRBV10-3 and TRBJ2-3; 12 bases line up with TRBD2. The V segment lost 10 bases and the J segment 2 bases; nucleotides outside the gene matches: 7. The CDR3 is made up of 15 amino acids. Germline V gene lookup returns CDR1 ENHRY and CDR2 SYGVKD.

The rearrangement links TRBV5-4 to TRBJ2-1; 7 bases are shared with TRBD1. CDR3 size: 14 residues. The V gene end was trimmed by 0 bases and the J gene end by 7 bases; junction bases not matched to a gene: 4. The germline V gene has CDR1 SGHNT and CDR2 YYREEE (reference sequence). CDR3 amino acids: CASSLGQGSNEQFF. The CDR3, as DNA: TGTGCCAGCAGCTTGGGACAGGGCTCGAATGAGCAGTTCTTC.

CDR3 protein: CASSRYGTTNTGELFF. CDR3 sequence (DNA): TGTGCCAGCAGCCGGTACGGGACTACGAACACCGGGGAGCTGTTTTTT. The gene calls are TRBV3-1 (or the pseudogene TRBV3-2) and TRBJ2-2, with 7 bases fitting TRBD2. CDR3 length: 16 residues. Germline CDR1 is LGHDT and CDR2 is YNNKEL (reference sequence). Trimming at V came to 4 bases and at J to 0 bases, leaving 5 bases not matched to a gene.

The chain joins TRBV11-2 to TRBJ1-6; D is unclear. Trimming cost V 6 bases and J 0 bases, with 6 bases left between them. This CDR3 region has 14 residues. Germline CDR1 SGHAT, CDR2 FQNNGV. The CDR3 sequence is CASSLPSYNSPLHF. CDR3 nucleotides: TGTGCCAGCAGTCTCCCCTCCTATAATTCACCCCTCCACTTT.

The chain links TRBV9 to TRBJ1-1; D unresolved. The CDR3 runs to 13 residues. Trimming left V 1 base short and J 1 base short, with 5 bases between. Germline V gene sequence: CDR1 SGDLS, CDR2 YYNGEE. CDR3 nucleotides: TGTGCCAGCAGCGTAACGTGGAACACTGAAGCTTTCTTT. It codes for CASSVTWNTEAFF.

V and J are TRBV4-2 and TRBJ2-1, with no clear D. Trimming left V 1 base short and J 3 bases short, with 13 bases between. The CDR3 has 16 amino acids. The germline gives CDR1 LGHNA, CDR2 YNFKEQ. The CDR3 protein is CASSQAPASNYNEQFF. As DNA, the CDR3 is TGTGCCAGCAGCCAAGCCCCGGCTTCCAACTACAATGAGCAGTTCTTC.

This chain links TRBV9 with TRBJ2-2; possible D gene TRBD2, 5 bases. Deletions cut 0 bases from V and 6 bases from J, with 6 bases between. The CDR3 totals 13 residues. Germline V gene data show CDR1 as SGDLS and CDR2 as YYNGEE. CDR3 sequence: CASSVVSAGELFF. CDR3 sequence (DNA): TGTGCCAGCAGCGTAGTTAGCGCCGGGGAGCTGTTTTTT.

The chain has TRBV15 and TRBJ2-2, with a tentative D call TRBD2 (6 bases). In germline, CDR1 is LNHNV, CDR2 YYDKDF (reference sequence). The CDR3 contains 15 residues. Deletions cut 1 base from V and 2 bases from J, with 8 bases between. CDR3: CATSRGTINTGELFF. The CDR3 nucleotides are TGTGCCACCAGCAGAGGGACTATTAACACCGGGGAGCTGTTTTTT.

The J gene is TRBJ1-2, the V gene TRBV18; D is perhaps TRBD1 (5 bases). The CDR3 contains 14 residues. Germline V lookup: CDR1 KGHSH, CDR2 LQKENI. V was clipped by 2 bases and J by 6 bases, with 13 bases between them. CDR3 protein: CASSPSYGGNGYTF. CDR3 DNA sequence: TGTGCCAGCTCACCATCCTACGGGGGGAATGGCTACACCTTC.

V is TRBV3-1 (or the pseudogene TRBV3-2) and J is TRBJ2-7; D unclear. This CDR3 is 15 amino acids long. Trimming removed 5 bases from V and 2 bases from J, with 16 bases in between. The germline gives CDR1 LGHDT, CDR2 YNNKEL (reference sequence). CDR3 in DNA: TGTGCCAGCAGCAATTTTCTCGGCCCTCCCTACGAGCAGTACTTC. Its protein product is CASSNFLGPPYEQYF.

This sequence joins TRBV3-1 (or the pseudogene TRBV3-2) and TRBJ1-6, with 9 bases aligning to TRBD1. The CDR3 consists of 16 residues. V gave up 3 bases and J gave up 5 bases; unmatched junction bases: 5. The germline V gene has CDR1 LGHDT and CDR2 YNNKEL (reference sequence). CDR3 loop: CASSQTGGSHNSPLHF. The CDR3 DNA reads TGTGCCAGCAGCCAGACAGGGGGTTCGCATAATTCACCCCTCCACTTT.